Below are 18 T cell receptor beta chains sequenced from a single sample in a study of Graves' ophthalmopathy and Graves' hyperthyroidism. Amplified TCR beta CDR3 regions were obtained using RNA transcripts as template. The first round was an RT-PCR with HTBI primers, and the second round was a multiplex PCR. TCRdb reprocessed the multiplex PCR reads with MiXCR, giving one entry per CDR3 protein. The repertoire holds around 520,000 distinct CDR3 sequences, with under 45% as singletons. Sequencing was carried out using peripheral blood or thyroid tissue (not recorded which). These receptors were collected from an adult man with Graves' hyperthyroidism.

At least ten counts were recorded for this clonotype. The chain carries TRBV7-2 and TRBJ1-4, with no clear D. V lost 5 bases and J lost 0, with 10 bases in between. There are 15 residues in the CDR3. Germline V gives CDR1 SGHTA, CDR2 FQGNSA. The CDR3 loop is CASSLTVATNEKLFF. The CDR3 DNA is TGTGCCAGCAGCCTTACCGTTGCAACTAATGAAAAACTGTTTTTT.

This clonotype was observed at least ten times. The chain employs TRBV12-3 or TRBV12-4 and TRBJ1-3; tentative D call: TRBD1 (6 bases). The CDR3 has 15 residues. With 5 bases removed from V and 6 bases from J, the gap between germline ends came to 17 bases. Here the CDR3 reads CASSIHRALLNTIYF. CDR3 nucleotide sequence: TGTGCCAGCAGTATTCACAGGGCCCTGTTAAACACCATATATTTT.

This clonotype was detected only a few times. The conserved phenylalanine or tryptophan is not found at the CDR3 terminus, so this likely reflects a read error. The DNA is omitted, as the CDR3 cannot be located on it reliably, and the CDR3 follows TCRdb's listing. V is TRBV7-2 and J is TRBJ2-7. Per the germline V gene, CDR1 is SGHTA and CDR2 is FQGNSA. The CDR3 is 8 residues long, counting both termini. This CDR3 reads CASSLEYG.

In its sample, this clonotype was seen many times. The chain employs TRBV29-1 and TRBJ2-7; 10 bases map to TRBD2. The J segment lost 2 bases and the V segment lost 7 bases, leaving 2 bases of the junction unmatched. There are 12 residues in the CDR3. The germline V gene has CDR1 SQVTM and CDR2 ANQGSEA. The CDR3 loop is CSALAGAYEQYF. In DNA form, the CDR3 reads TGCAGCGCCCTAGCGGGGGCCTACGAGCAGTACTTC.

This sequence joins TRBV10-2 and TRBJ2-5; TRBD1 aligns across 7 bases. The CDR3 spans 17 residues. Germline loops: CDR1 WSHSY, CDR2 SAAADI. V dropped 4 bases and J dropped 3; count of bases not matched to a gene: 14. The CDR3 spells CASSGASSPDREETQYF. The DNA of the CDR3 is TGCGCCAGCAGTGGTGCCAGCAGTCCCGACAGGGAAGAGACCCAGTACTTC.

The chain couples TRBV5-1 to TRBJ1-4; D may be TRBD1 (6 bases). Trimming removed 0 bases at V and 7 bases at J, with 10 bases between. There are 14 residues in the CDR3. In germline, CDR1 is SGHRS, CDR2 YFSETQ. The CDR3 here is CASSLVRGSEKLFF. In nucleotides, the CDR3 is TGCGCCAGCAGCTTGGTGAGGGGGAGTGAAAAACTGTTTTTT.

This clonotype was found many times. The rearrangement uses TRBV2 and TRBJ2-7; unclear D gene. Germline V lookup: CDR1 SNHLY, CDR2 FYNNEI. The CDR3 is 15 residues long. Trimming removed 4 bases at V and 2 bases at J, with 15 bases between. CDR3 nucleotides: TGTGCCAGCAGTGTCGGGTCAGTTGAACCCTACGAGCAGTACTTC. It codes for CASSVGSVEPYEQYF.

The rearrangement uses TRBV20-1 and TRBJ2-7, with 12 bases aligning to TRBD2. With V trimmed by 8 bases and J by 0 bases, 5 bases remained unmatched. Per germline, CDR1 DFQATT and CDR2 SNEGSKA (reference sequence). CDR3 length: 14 amino acids. In DNA, the CDR3 is TGCAGTACAACGGGACTAGCGGGCTCCTACGAGCAGTACTTC. This sequence encodes CSTTGLAGSYEQYF.

The chain is built from TRBV7-9 and TRBJ1-5, with a weak D call TRBD1 (5 bases). V was clipped by 5 bases and J by 1 base, with 15 bases between them. Germline CDR1 and CDR2: SEHNR and FQNEAQ (reference sequence). CDR3 length: 16 residues. The DNA for the CDR3 is TGTGCCAGCAGCCCCGGCGGCAGGGCAAGCAATCAGCCCCAGCATTTT. It specifies CASSPGGRASNQPQHF. Drawing the rest from reference TRBV7-9 and TRBJ1-5, the complete variable domain is DTGVSQNPRHKITKRGQNVTFRCDPISEHNRLYWYRQTLGQGPEFLTYFQNEAQLEKSRLLSDRFSAERPKGSFSTLEIQRTEQGDSAMYLCASSPGGRASNQPQHFGDGTRLSIL.

This clonotype was counted ten times or more. J is TRBJ1-1 and V is TRBV5-1, with a weak D call TRBD1 (5 bases). Per germline, CDR1 SGHRS and CDR2 YFSETQ. V lost 1 base to trimming and J lost 7 bases, with 11 bases between them. CDR3 length: 13 amino acids. The CDR3 spells CASSLTGVVEAFF. In nucleotides, the CDR3 is TGCGCCAGCAGCTTGACAGGCGTGGTTGAAGCTTTCTTT.

This clonotype showed up many times. This chain links TRBV6-5 with TRBJ2-5; 7 nucleotides align to TRBD2. In germline, CDR1 is MNHEY, CDR2 SVGAGI. The CDR3 runs to 12 residues. V shed 6 bases, J shed 4 bases, and the junction held 2 bases outside the gene matches. The CDR3 nucleotides are TGTGCCAGCAGGGGAGGGGCAGAGACCCAGTACTTC. This sequence encodes CASRGGAETQYF.

The rearrangement links TRBV29-1 to TRBJ2-1; 8 bases line up with TRBD2. From germline, CDR1 is SQVTM and CDR2 ANQGSEA. This CDR3 region has 14 residues. Trimming removed 5 bases from V and 3 bases from J; junction bases left unmatched: 6. CDR3 coding DNA: TGCAGCGTTTTACTAGCGGAGCTCTACAATGAGCAGTTCTTC. It yields the protein CSVLLAELYNEQFF.

This clonotype was found many times. The chain recombines TRBV7-3 with TRBJ2-5; D possibly corresponds to TRBD2 (6 bases). V was pared by 2 bases and J by 7 bases, with 14 bases between. Germline-derived CDR1 and CDR2 are SGHTA and FQGTGA. The CDR3 has 14 amino acids. This CDR3 reads CASSLSGVSGTQYF. DNA of the CDR3: TGTGCCAGCAGCTTATCGGGAGTATCGGGGACCCAGTACTTC.

This clonotype was detected many times. The CDR3 loop is CASSHPDRQGPSRLYYEQYF. The CDR3 DNA reads as TGTGCCAGCAGCCATCCCGATCGACAGGGGCCCTCCCGTCTCTACTACGAGCAGTACTTC. The genes are TRBV7-9 and TRBJ2-7, with 8 bases lining up with TRBD1. The length of the CDR3 is 20 residues. Germline V gene sequence: CDR1 SEHNR, CDR2 FQNEAQ (reference sequence). The V and J ends lost 5 bases and 3 bases, in that order; junction bases with no gene match: 24. The full variable domain, its missing parts supplied by reference TRBV7-9 and TRBJ2-7, is DTGVSQNPRHKITKRGQNVTFRCDPISEHNRLYWYRQTLGQGPEFLTYFQNEAQLEKSRLLSDRFSAERPKGSFSTLEIQRTEQGDSAMYLCASSHPDRQGPSRLYYEQYFGPGTRLTVT.

Concerning this clonotype: With a much larger clone just one base away, this may be a read error. The chain has TRBV2 and TRBJ2-7; TRBD2 is a possible D gene (5 bases). Trimming shortened V by 7 bases and J by 7 bases, and 8 bases separated the two germline ends. The CDR3 consists of 10 residues. Looked up from germline, CDR1 is SNHLY and CDR2 is FYNNEI. In nucleotides, the CDR3 is TGTGCCAGCAAGGCGGGTGAGCAGTACTTC. As protein: CASKAGEQYF.

The chain combines TRBV30 with TRBJ1-1, with no clear D. The germline gives CDR1 GTSNPN, CDR2 SVGIG (reference sequence). V was shortened by 4 bases and J by 0 bases, with 6 bases between the two germline ends. The length of the CDR3 is 12 residues. CDR3 nucleotides: TGTGCCTGGACCAGGTTGAACACTGAAGCTTTCTTT. The encoded protein is CAWTRLNTEAFF.

The chain couples TRBV7-9 to TRBJ1-1, with TRBD1 identical over 7 bases. CDR1 and CDR2 from the germline V gene are SEHNR and FQNEAQ (reference sequence). The CDR3 loop spans 15 amino acids. Trimming removed 5 bases from V and 4 bases from J; junction bases left unmatched: 10. The CDR3 DNA reads TGTGCCAGCAGCCAAGTTTCAGGGGGTGGCACTGAAGCTTTCTTT. This translates into CASSQVSGGGTEAFF.

In its sample, this clonotype was seen many times. J is TRBJ2-5 and V is TRBV7-8; D gene unclear. The CDR3 runs 13 residues. Trimming left V 2 bases short and J 1 base short, with 5 bases between. CDR1 SGHVS and CDR2 FQNEAQ come from the germline V gene. CDR3 protein: CASSLTTQETQYF. For the CDR3, the DNA is TGTGCCAGCAGCTTAACGACCCAAGAGACCCAGTACTTC.